This TCR beta chain was sequenced in a study of shared clonotypes between healthy human individuals. Germline CDR1 is LNHDA and CDR2 is SQIVND (reference sequence). The ends were cut back, 1 base at V and 6 bases at J, with 13 bases in the middle. The CDR3 length is 15 residues. An assay was performed, and its level was deep. Method: immunoSEQ multiplex PCR; TCRdb's copy keeps in-frame clones and lacks some. The table lists roughly 530,000 clones, about 96% of them singletons. The clonotype comes from a woman between 25 and 40 years old in good health. This chain joins TRBV19 and TRBJ2-1, with D possibly matching TRBD2 (5 bases). Sequenced material: naive CD4+ T cells sorted from blood. The subset here: CD45RA+ positively selected. As DNA, the CDR3 is TGTGCCAGTAGTATAGTAGATCCCCGGGGCAATGAGCAGTTCTTC. Protein sequence: CASSIVDPRGNEQFF. The variable domain in full, completed from reference TRBV19 and TRBJ2-1, reads DGGITQSPKYLFRKEGQNVTLSCEQNLNHDAMYWYRQDPGQGLRLIYYSQIVNDFQKGDIAEGYSVSREKKESFPLTVTSAQKNPTAFYLCASSIVDPRGNEQFFGPGTRLTVL.